A selection of T cell receptor beta chains follows, all from one sample in a study of T cell responses to AZD1222 COVID-19 vaccine. The method was immunoSEQ multiplex PCR; TCRdb's version includes in-frame clones alone and lacks a portion of them. This sample yields 90,000 to 120,000 clones, of which roughly 86% are seen a single time; 2.5% to 4% belongs to the top ten. Sequences were derived from peripheral blood, sampled 28 days after the second dose of the MenACWY control vaccine. These TCRs come from an adult who received the MenACWY meningococcal vaccine as a control. Each CDR3 is given with its conserved first and last residue. The order of the fields is J gene, clone size, D gene, V gene, CDR3 protein, CDR3 DNA. D genes are given only for firm matches. Clone size is not always given. Where it is, it says once, few, many or a class for expanded clones.

J: TRBJ1-5
size: once
D: TRBD1
V: TRBV19
CDR3: CASNDRGSNQPQHF
DNA: TGTGCCAGCAACGACAGGGGAAGCAATCAGCCCCAGCATTTT

J: TRBJ2-7
size: -
D: -
V: TRBV2
CDR3: CASSEGGGRPGEQYF
DNA: TGTGCCAGCAGTGAAGGCGGGGGCCGCCCTGGTGAGCAGTACTTC

J: TRBJ2-2
size: once
D: TRBD2
V: TRBV28
CDR3: CASISAGGPLISGELFF
DNA: TGTGCCAGCATTTCCGCGGGGGGGCCTCTTATCTCCGGGGAGCTGTTTTTT

J: TRBJ1-6
size: -
D: -
V: TRBV7-3
CDR3: CASSPRRDSPLHF
DNA: TGTGCCAGCAGCCCCCGAAGGGATTCACCCCTCCACTTT

J: TRBJ1-5
size: -
D: -
V: TRBV19
CDR3: CASSTTGTEQPQHF
DNA: TGTGCCAGTAGTACAACAGGGACGGAGCAGCCCCAGCATTTT

J: TRBJ2-3
size: -
D: -
V: TRBV6-5
CDR3: CASSYGADYSTDTQYF
DNA: TGTGCCAGCAGTTACGGCGCGGACTATAGCACAGATACGCAGTATTTT

J: TRBJ1-6
size: -
D: TRBD1
V: TRBV25-1
CDR3: CASSTTGTGSYNSPLHF
DNA: TGTGCCAGCAGTACAACCGGGACAGGGAGCTATAATTCACCCCTCCACTTT

J: TRBJ1-6
size: -
D: TRBD1
V: TRBV30
CDR3: CAWRGTGVTNSPLHF
DNA: TGTGCCTGGAGAGGGACAGGCGTTACAAATTCACCCCTCCACTTT

J: TRBJ2-1
size: -
D: -
V: TRBV7-3
CDR3: CASSLNGYNEQFF
DNA: TGTGCCAGCAGCTTAAACGGATACAATGAGCAGTTCTTC

J: TRBJ2-4
size: -
D: TRBD1
V: TRBV2
CDR3: CASRDRDRGSGGIQYF
DNA: TGTGCCAGCAGGGACCGGGACAGGGGGTCCGGGGGCATTCAGTACTTC

J: TRBJ2-5
size: once
D: -
V: TRBV18
CDR3: CASSPEGKTQYF
DNA: TGTGCCAGCTCACCGGAAGGAAAGACCCAGTACTTC

J: TRBJ1-4
size: -
D: -
V: TRBV29-1
CDR3: CSGRTPLNEKLFF
DNA: TGCAGCGGCCGTACCCCCCTTAATGAAAAACTGTTTTTT

J: TRBJ1-1
size: once
D: -
V: TRBV19
CDR3: CASRPGPSTEAFF
DNA: TGTGCCAGTAGGCCGGGACCGAGCACTGAAGCTTTCTTT

J: TRBJ1-5
size: -
D: -
V: TRBV21-1
CDR3: CASSKDSHSNQPQHF
DNA: TGTGCCAGCAGCAAAGACAGTCATAGCAATCAGCCCCAGCATTTT

J: TRBJ2-2
size: -
D: -
V: TRBV7-6
CDR3: CASSLTSSSRLPTGELFF
DNA: TGTGCCAGCAGCTTAACATCATCCTCCAGGCTACCCACCGGGGAGCTGTTTTTT

J: TRBJ1-2
size: -
D: -
V: TRBV4-2
CDR3: CASSQVYGANYGYTF
DNA: TGTGCCAGCAGCCAAGTGTATGGGGCTAACTATGGCTACACCTTC

J: TRBJ1-5
size: -
D: -
V: TRBV2
CDR3: CASRGEGQPQHF
DNA: TGTGCCAGCAGGGGGGAGGGTCAGCCCCAGCATTTT

J: TRBJ2-2
size: -
D: -
V: TRBV25-1
CDR3: CASTGYTGELFF
DNA: TGTGCCAGCACCGGTTACACCGGGGAGCTGTTTTTT

J: TRBJ1-1
size: -
D: TRBD1
V: TRBV11-2
CDR3: CASRFRQGAQTEAFF
DNA: TGTGCCAGCAGGTTCCGACAGGGGGCGCAAACTGAAGCTTTCTTT

J: TRBJ2-5
size: -
D: -
V: TRBV5-1
CDR3: CASSSPGETQYF
DNA: TGCGCCAGCAGCTCTCCAGGGGAGACCCAGTACTTC

J: TRBJ2-3
size: -
D: -
V: TRBV7-9
CDR3: CASAGGRERTDTQYF
DNA: TGTGCGTCGGCAGGTGGCCGGGAACGCACAGATACGCAGTATTTT

J: TRBJ2-5
size: -
D: TRBD1
V: TRBV27
CDR3: CASSFGGTGVRETQYF
DNA: TGTGCCAGCAGTTTTGGGGGGACAGGGGTACGGGAGACCCAGTACTTC

J: TRBJ2-7
size: -
D: TRBD2
V: TRBV9
CDR3: CASSADPPPGGSEQYF
DNA: TGTGCCAGCAGCGCCGACCCCCCCCCGGGGGGGAGCGAGCAGTACTTC

J: TRBJ2-4
size: -
D: TRBD2
V: TRBV7-6
CDR3: CASSLALAGGPVLYF
DNA: TGTGCCAGCAGCTTAGCTCTAGCGGGGGGGCCGGTTCTGTACTTC

J: TRBJ2-5
size: -
D: TRBD1
V: TRBV5-5
CDR3: CASSIGTAVPQETQYF
DNA: TGTGCCAGCAGCATAGGGACAGCCGTCCCCCAAGAGACCCAGTACTTC

J: TRBJ2-5
size: -
D: TRBD2
V: TRBV11-2
CDR3: CASSLVHASGGAWKTQYF
DNA: TGTGCCAGCAGCTTAGTCCATGCTAGCGGGGGGGCATGGAAGACCCAGTACTTC

J: TRBJ2-5
size: -
D: -
V: TRBV12-3/TRBV12-4
CDR3: CASTTGSQETQYF
DNA: TGTGCCAGCACGACGGGGTCACAAGAGACCCAGTACTTC

J: TRBJ1-2
size: -
D: TRBD1
V: TRBV6-4
CDR3: CASSGQGEHPNYGYTF
DNA: TGTGCCAGCAGTGGACAGGGGGAACATCCTAACTATGGCTACACCTTC

J: TRBJ2-1
size: -
D: -
V: TRBV7-2
CDR3: CASSLATGAVYNEQFF
DNA: TGTGCCAGCAGCTTAGCAACGGGGGCGGTCTACAATGAGCAGTTCTTC

J: TRBJ1-3
size: -
D: TRBD1
V: TRBV5-5
CDR3: CASSYRQGVGTGNTIYF
DNA: TGTGCCAGCAGCTACCGACAGGGCGTAGGGACTGGAAACACCATATATTTT

J: TRBJ2-5
size: -
D: -
V: TRBV5-4
CDR3: CASSLAGGGTQYF
DNA: TGTGCCAGCAGCTTGGCCGGGGGTGGGACCCAGTACTTC

J: TRBJ1-2
size: -
D: -
V: TRBV27
CDR3: CASSLGSTEPNYGYTF
DNA: TGTGCCAGCAGTTTAGGCTCGACGGAACCTAACTATGGCTACACCTTC

J: TRBJ2-3
size: -
D: -
V: TRBV3-1/TRBV3-2
CDR3: CASSQEGAKTQYF
DNA: TGTGCCAGCAGCCAAGAAGGTGCGAAGACGCAGTATTTT

J: TRBJ2-7
size: once
D: -
V: TRBV27
CDR3: CASSYRDTYEQYF
DNA: TGTGCCAGCAGTTACCGGGACACCTACGAGCAGTACTTC

J: TRBJ2-3
size: few
D: -
V: TRBV10-1
CDR3: CASSEAGLGTDTQYF
DNA: TGCGCCAGCAGTGAGGCAGGTCTCGGCACAGATACGCAGTATTTT

J: TRBJ2-5
size: -
D: -
V: TRBV25-1
CDR3: CASSEQGAQETQYF
DNA: TGTGCCAGCAGTGAACAGGGTGCCCAAGAGACCCAGTACTTC

J: TRBJ2-5
size: -
D: TRBD2
V: TRBV7-2
CDR3: CASSSSGGDRKTQYF
DNA: TGTGCCAGCAGTTCTAGCGGGGGGGACCGAAAGACCCAGTACTTC

J: TRBJ2-7
size: -
D: TRBD1
V: TRBV18
CDR3: CASSPGTGGLYEQYF
DNA: TGTGCCAGCTCACCAGGGACAGGGGGCCTATACGAGCAGTACTTC

J: TRBJ2-1
size: -
D: TRBD1
V: TRBV7-3
CDR3: CASKEDGTGMNEQFF
DNA: TGTGCCAGCAAGGAGGACGGGACAGGGATGAATGAGCAGTTCTTC

J: TRBJ1-2
size: -
D: -
V: TRBV9
CDR3: CASSFRVGANYGYTF
DNA: TGTGCCAGCAGCTTCAGGGTGGGGGCAAACTATGGCTACACCTTC

J: TRBJ1-1
size: -
D: TRBD1
V: TRBV4-2
CDR3: CATRGGQVNTEAFF
DNA: TGTGCCACCCGAGGGGGACAGGTGAACACTGAAGCTTTCTTT

J: TRBJ2-5
size: -
D: TRBD2
V: TRBV5-1
CDR3: CASSLASGGAGETQYF
DNA: TGCGCCAGCAGCTTGGCTAGCGGGGGGGCTGGAGAGACCCAGTACTTC

J: TRBJ2-5
size: few
D: -
V: TRBV5-1
CDR3: CASSFEETQYF
DNA: TGCGCCAGCAGCTTCGAGGAGACCCAGTACTTC

J: TRBJ2-3
size: few
D: -
V: TRBV7-7
CDR3: CASSPPPTDTQYF
DNA: TGTGCCAGCAGTCCCCCACCCACAGATACGCAGTATTTT

J: TRBJ1-4
size: -
D: -
V: TRBV4-2
CDR3: CASSPQGTNEKLFF
DNA: TGTGCCAGCAGCCCTCAGGGGACTAATGAAAAACTGTTTTTT

J: TRBJ1-1
size: -
D: TRBD1
V: TRBV2
CDR3: CASRARGTGAGTEAFF
DNA: TGTGCCAGCAGGGCAAGGGGGACAGGGGCAGGAACTGAAGCTTTCTTT

J: TRBJ2-3
size: -
D: TRBD1
V: TRBV19
CDR3: CASNPGTGGTDTQYF
DNA: TGTGCCAGTAATCCCGGGACAGGGGGCACAGATACGCAGTATTTT

J: TRBJ2-7
size: once
D: TRBD2
V: TRBV4-2
CDR3: CASKAAGGPYEQYF
DNA: TGTGCCAGCAAGGCAGCGGGGGGGCCCTACGAGCAGTACTTC

J: TRBJ1-5
size: -
D: TRBD1
V: TRBV15
CDR3: CATSSSLTGVDQPQHF
DNA: TGTGCCACCAGCAGCTCCTTGACAGGGGTTGATCAGCCCCAGCATTTT

J: TRBJ2-5
size: -
D: TRBD1
V: TRBV28
CDR3: CASSPSGDREETQYF
DNA: TGTGCCAGCAGCCCTTCGGGGGACAGGGAAGAGACCCAGTACTTC

J: TRBJ2-7
size: -
D: TRBD1
V: TRBV5-5
CDR3: CASSNQGVSYEQYF
DNA: TGTGCCAGCAGCAACCAGGGGGTATCCTACGAGCAGTACTTC

J: TRBJ2-5
size: -
D: -
V: TRBV7-6
CDR3: CASSRGETQYF
DNA: TGTGCCAGCAGCAGGGGGGAGACCCAGTACTTC

J: TRBJ2-3
size: -
D: TRBD2
V: TRBV5-5
CDR3: CASSVTSSTDTQYF
DNA: TGTGCCAGCAGCGTGACTAGCAGCACAGATACGCAGTATTTT

J: TRBJ2-5
size: -
D: -
V: TRBV3-1/TRBV3-2
CDR3: CASSQEFSSRETQYF
DNA: TGTGCCAGCAGCCAAGAATTTTCTAGCAGGGAGACCCAGTACTTC

J: TRBJ1-2
size: -
D: -
V: TRBV29-1
CDR3: CSASDDSVIQGYTF
DNA: TGCAGCGCTTCGGACGACTCGGTAATTCAAGGCTACACCTTC

J: TRBJ2-7
size: once
D: -
V: TRBV18
CDR3: CASSPGQGELYEQYF
DNA: TGTGCCAGCTCACCGGGGCAGGGAGAGCTCTACGAGCAGTACTTC

J: TRBJ1-2
size: -
D: TRBD1
V: TRBV9
CDR3: CASSVADRGNYGYTF
DNA: TGTGCCAGCAGCGTAGCCGACAGGGGTAACTATGGCTACACCTTC

J: TRBJ2-3
size: -
D: -
V: TRBV7-3
CDR3: CASSLIGRFTDTQYF
DNA: TGTGCCAGCAGCTTAATCGGACGTTTCACAGATACGCAGTATTTT

J: TRBJ2-5
size: -
D: -
V: TRBV5-4
CDR3: CASSLWGAPQKTQYF
DNA: TGTGCCAGCAGCTTGTGGGGGGCCCCCCAAAAGACCCAGTACTTC

J: TRBJ2-3
size: -
D: TRBD2
V: TRBV3-1/TRBV3-2
CDR3: CASSLWTSGGVSTDTQYF
DNA: TGTGCCAGCAGCCTGTGGACTAGCGGGGGGGTGAGCACAGATACGCAGTATTTT